This T cell receptor beta chain was obtained from a study of T cells and copy number aberrations in small-cell lung cancer. Germline CDR1 and CDR2: SQVTM and ANQGSEA. There are 13 residues in the CDR3. The data were produced by immunoSEQ multiplex PCR, yet TCRdb's version contains in-frame clones alone and is incomplete. Of some 2,900 clones listed, around 79% were seen once; the top ten hold approximately 8.7%. To note about this clone: At one end the junction does not follow the germline gene, possibly because of a read error. Other DNA sequences from this sample encode an identical CDR3 as well.

All donors had upfront surgery without preoperative chemotherapy, radiotherapy or any immunotherapy. All donors were smokers or heavy second-hand smokers. The chain carries TRBV29-1 and TRBJ2-7; 9 nucleotides align to TRBD2. Sequenced sample: normal tissue next to the tumor. The sequence came from a man aged 55 to 70 with small cell lung cancer. In DNA, the CDR3 is TGCAGCGCACGACTAGCGGACTTCTACGAGCAGTACTTT. Protein product: CSARLADFYEQYF.